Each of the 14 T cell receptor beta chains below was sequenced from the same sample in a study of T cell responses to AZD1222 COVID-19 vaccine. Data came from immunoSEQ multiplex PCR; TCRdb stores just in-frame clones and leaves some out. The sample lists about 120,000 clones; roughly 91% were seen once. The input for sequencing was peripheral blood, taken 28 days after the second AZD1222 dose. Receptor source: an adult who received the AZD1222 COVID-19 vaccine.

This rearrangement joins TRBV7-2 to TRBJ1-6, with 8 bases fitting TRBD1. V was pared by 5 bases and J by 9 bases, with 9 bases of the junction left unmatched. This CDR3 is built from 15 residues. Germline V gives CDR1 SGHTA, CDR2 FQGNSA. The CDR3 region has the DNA TGTGCCAGCAGCATACGCGGACAGGGAATTTCACCCCTCCACTTT. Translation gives CASSIRGQGISPLHF.

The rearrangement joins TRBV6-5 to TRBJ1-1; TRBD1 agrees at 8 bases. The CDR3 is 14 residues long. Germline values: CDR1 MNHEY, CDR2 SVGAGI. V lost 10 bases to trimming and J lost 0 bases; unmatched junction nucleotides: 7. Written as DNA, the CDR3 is TGTGCCACCAGGGGGACAGGAATGAACACTGAAGCTTTCTTT. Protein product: CATRGTGMNTEAFF.

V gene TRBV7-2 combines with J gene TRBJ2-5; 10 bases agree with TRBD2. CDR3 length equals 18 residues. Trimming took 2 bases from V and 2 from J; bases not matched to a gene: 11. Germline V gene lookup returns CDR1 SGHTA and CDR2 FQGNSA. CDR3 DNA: TGTGCCAGCAGCTTAACAATAATGGCTAGCGGGGGTCAAGAGACCCAGTACTTC. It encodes CASSLTIMASGGQETQYF.

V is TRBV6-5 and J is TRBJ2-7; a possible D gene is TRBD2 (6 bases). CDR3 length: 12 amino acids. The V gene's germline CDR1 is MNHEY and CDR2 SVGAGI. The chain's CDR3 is CAAGLQTYEQYF. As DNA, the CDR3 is TGTGCTGCGGGGTTGCAGACCTACGAGCAGTACTTC.

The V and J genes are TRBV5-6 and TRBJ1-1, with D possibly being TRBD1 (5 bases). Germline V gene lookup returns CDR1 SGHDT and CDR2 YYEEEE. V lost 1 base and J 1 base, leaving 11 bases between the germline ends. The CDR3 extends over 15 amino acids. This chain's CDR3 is CASSLSLGTNTEAFF. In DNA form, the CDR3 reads TGTGCCAGCAGCTTGTCACTGGGGACGAACACTGAAGCTTTCTTT.

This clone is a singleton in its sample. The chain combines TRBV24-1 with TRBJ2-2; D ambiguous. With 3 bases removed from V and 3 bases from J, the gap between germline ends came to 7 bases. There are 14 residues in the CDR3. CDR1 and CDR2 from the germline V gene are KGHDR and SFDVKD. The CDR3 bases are TGTGCCACCAGTGATAGCTCCTACACCGGGGAGCTGTTTTTT. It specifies CATSDSSYTGELFF.

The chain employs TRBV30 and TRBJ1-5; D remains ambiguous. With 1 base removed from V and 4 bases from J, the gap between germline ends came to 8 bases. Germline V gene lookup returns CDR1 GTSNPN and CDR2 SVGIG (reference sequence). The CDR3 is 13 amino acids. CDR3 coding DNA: TGTGCCTGGAGTGGGCAGATGAATCAGCCCCAGCATTTT. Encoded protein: CAWSGQMNQPQHF.

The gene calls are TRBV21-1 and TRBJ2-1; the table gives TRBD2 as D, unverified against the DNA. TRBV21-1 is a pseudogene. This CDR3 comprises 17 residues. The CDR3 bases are TGTGCCAGCAGCAAATATTCTTCTAGCGGGGACTACAATGAGCAGTTCTTC. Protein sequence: CASSKYSSSGDYNEQFF.

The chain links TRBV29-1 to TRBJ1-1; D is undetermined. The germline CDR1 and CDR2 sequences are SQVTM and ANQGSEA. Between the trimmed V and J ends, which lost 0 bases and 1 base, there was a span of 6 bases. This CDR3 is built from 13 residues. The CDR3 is CSVEDGQNTEAFF. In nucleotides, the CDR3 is TGCAGCGTTGAAGATGGCCAGAACACTGAAGCTTTCTTT.

The CDR3 loop is CASSHERQGPTEAFF. DNA for the CDR3: TGTGCCAGCAGCCACGAAAGACAGGGTCCCACTGAAGCTTTCTTT. The rearrangement links TRBV6-5 to TRBJ1-1; TRBD1 matches 7 bases. CDR1 MNHEY and CDR2 SVGAGI come from the germline V gene. The J segment lost 4 bases and the V segment lost 6 bases, leaving 11 bases of the junction unmatched. CDR3 length: 15 residues.

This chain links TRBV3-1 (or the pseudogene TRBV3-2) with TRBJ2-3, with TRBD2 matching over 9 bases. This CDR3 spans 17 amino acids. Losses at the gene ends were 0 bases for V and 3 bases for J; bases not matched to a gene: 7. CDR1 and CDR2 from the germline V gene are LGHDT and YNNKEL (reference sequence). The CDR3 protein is CASSQDGGRAGTDTQYF. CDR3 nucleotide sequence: TGTGCCAGCAGCCAAGATGGCGGGAGGGCAGGTACAGATACGCAGTATTTT.

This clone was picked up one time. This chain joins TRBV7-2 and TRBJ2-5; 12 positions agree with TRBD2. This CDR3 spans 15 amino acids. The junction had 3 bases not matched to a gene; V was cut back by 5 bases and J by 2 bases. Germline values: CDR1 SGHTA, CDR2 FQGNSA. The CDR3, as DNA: TGTGCCAGCAGCCGGACTAGCGGGGCACAAGAGACCCAGTACTTC. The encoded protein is CASSRTSGAQETQYF.

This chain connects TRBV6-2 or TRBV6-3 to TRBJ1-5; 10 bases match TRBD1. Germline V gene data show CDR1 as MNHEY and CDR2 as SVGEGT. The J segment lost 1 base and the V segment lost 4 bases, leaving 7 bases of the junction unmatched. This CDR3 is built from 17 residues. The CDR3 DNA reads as TGTGCCAGCAGTTCCGACAGGGGGCGAAGGAGCAATCAGCCCCAGCATTTT. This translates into CASSSDRGRRSNQPQHF.

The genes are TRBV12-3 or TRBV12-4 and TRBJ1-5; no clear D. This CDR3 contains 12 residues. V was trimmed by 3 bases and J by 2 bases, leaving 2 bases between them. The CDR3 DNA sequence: TGTGCCAGCAGTTTGGGCAATCAGCCCCAGCATTTT. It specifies CASSLGNQPQHF.